This is a list of T cell receptor beta chains from one sample in a study of CD4 T cells in relation to SARS-CoV-2 and coronaviruses. These receptors lack a known antigen. Assay: immunoSEQ multiplex PCR; the TCRdb copy retains only in-frame clones and omits some. The sample consists of about 23,000 clones, 76% of them appearing once. The sequencing sample was made of CD4+ T cells from PBMCs, cultured in vitro. The source is a human donor in good health. Both conserved end residues are part of each CDR3. The order of the fields is D gene, V gene, clone size, J gene, CDR3 DNA, CDR3 protein. The D gene is left open where the match is weak. Clone size is stated in some rows and not others, as once, few, many or a class when expanded.

>-|TRBV5-4|-|TRBJ1-1
TGTGCCAGCAGCCTGGACCCAAAACGGGCTGAAGCTTTCTTT
CASSLDPKRAEAFF
>TRBD1|TRBV7-3|-|TRBJ1-1
TGTGCCAGCAGCTGGGACAGGAACACTGAAGCTTTCTTT
CASSWDRNTEAFF
>-|TRBV5-1|-|TRBJ2-1
TGCGCCAGCAGCTTGGTGCGTACTAGGTCCTACAATGAGCAGTTCTTC
CASSLVRTRSYNEQFF
>-|TRBV21-1|few|TRBJ1-5
TGTGCCAGCAGCCCACAGAGCAATCAGCCCCAGCATTTT
CASSPQSNQPQHF
>-|TRBV3-1/TRBV3-2|-|TRBJ2-6
TGTGCCAGCAGCCAAGCTCCGACTTCGGTCCGGGCCAACGTCCTGACTTTC
CASSQAPTSVRANVLTF
>-|TRBV11-3|-|TRBJ2-1
TGTGCCAGCTCAGCGGGTGCTTTGAATGAGCAGTTCTTC
CASSAGALNEQFF
>-|TRBV2|-|TRBJ1-1
TGTGCCAGCAGTGAACACGTCATGTCTTTCTTT
CASSEHVMSFF
>-|TRBV10-1|-|TRBJ2-2
TGCGCCAGCGCCGACAGGACCACCGGGGAGCTGTTTTTT
CASADRTTGELFF
>-|TRBV3-1/TRBV3-2|-|TRBJ1-4
TGTGCCAGCAGCCAGACAGGAAAGAATGAAAAACTGTTTTTT
CASSQTGKNEKLFF
>TRBD2|TRBV27|-|TRBJ2-1
TGTGCCAGCAGGAAAGCGGGAGTAAGGTTCAATGAGCAGTTCTTC
CASRKAGVRFNEQFF
>TRBD2|TRBV24-1|-|TRBJ2-1
TGTGCCACCAGTGATTTGGTTAGCGGGAGTGTCAATGAGCAGTTCTTC
CATSDLVSGSVNEQFF
>-|TRBV27|few|TRBJ2-7
TGTGCCAGCAGATCAAAACTAAGCGGGAGAGGACAGGGCGAGCAGTACTTC
CASRSKLSGRGQGEQYF
>-|TRBV18|-|TRBJ1-5
TGTGCCAGCTCACCATCGGGGGGCGGTCAGCCCCAGCATTTT
CASSPSGGGQPQHF
>TRBD1|TRBV25-1|-|TRBJ2-1
TGTGCCAGCAGTGAATCTTGGACAGGGAAGAGCTCCTACAATGAGCAGTTCTTC
CASSESWTGKSSYNEQFF
>TRBD2|TRBV7-9|-|TRBJ2-1
TGTGCCAGCAGCTTAGGGCGGGGGTCCTACAATGAGCAGTTCTTC
CASSLGRGSYNEQFF
>-|TRBV6-6|-|TRBJ1-5
TGTGCCAGCAGTCGGACAGCCTTTAGCAATCAGCCCCAGCATTTT
CASSRTAFSNQPQHF
>-|TRBV6-5|-|TRBJ2-2
TGTGCCAGCAGTCCCGGGACTTATCTAACCGGGGAGCTGTTTTTT
CASSPGTYLTGELFF
>-|TRBV2|-|TRBJ2-5
TGTGCCAGCAGTGATGGCCCTCAGAAGACCCAGTACTTC
CASSDGPQKTQYF
>-|TRBV10-2|-|TRBJ2-1
TGCGCCAGCAGTGAGCCCTACAATGAGCAGTTCTTC
CASSEPYNEQFF
>-|TRBV6-6|-|TRBJ1-4
TGTGCCAGCAGAACGAGGACGGCGAATGAAAAACTGTTTTTT
CASRTRTANEKLFF
>TRBD2|TRBV29-1|-|TRBJ2-4
TGCAGCGTTGAGTTACTAGCGGGAGGGCAAAACATTCAGTACTTC
CSVELLAGGQNIQYF
>-|TRBV6-6|few|TRBJ1-1
TGTGCCAGCAGCTACAGAATTGAGAACACTGAAGCTTTCTTT
CASSYRIENTEAFF
>-|TRBV18|-|TRBJ1-1
TGTGCCAGCTCACCTTCCCAGAACACTGAAGCTTTCTTT
CASSPSQNTEAFF
>TRBD2|TRBV2|once|TRBJ2-3
TGTGCCAGCAGTGCGGGGACTAGGGATACGCAGTATTTT
CASSAGTRDTQYF
>-|TRBV12-3/TRBV12-4|few|TRBJ1-2
TGTGCCAGCAGCACAACAACCCTCTATGGCTACACCTTC
CASSTTTLYGYTF
>-|TRBV3-1/TRBV3-2|-|TRBJ2-1
TGTGCCAGCAGCCAAGATTCGAGGAGGAATGAGCAGTTCTTC
CASSQDSRRNEQFF
>TRBD1|TRBV6-5|-|TRBJ1-6
TGTGCCAGCAGCCAGGGACAGTTAAATTCACCCCTCCACTTT
CASSQGQLNSPLHF
>-|TRBV6-5|few|TRBJ2-7
TGTGCCAGCAGCTACAAGGGCGGTACAGGTTACGAGCAGTACTTC
CASSYKGGTGYEQYF
>TRBD1|TRBV7-2|-|TRBJ2-5
TGTGCCAGCAGCTCCACAGGGGGTCAAGAGACCCAGTACTTC
CASSSTGGQETQYF
>TRBD2|TRBV19|-|TRBJ2-1
TGTGCCAGTAGTCCCATAGCGGGAGGCCACCACAATGAGCAGTTCTTC
CASSPIAGGHHNEQFF
>TRBD1|TRBV10-2|-|TRBJ2-1
TGCGCCAGCAGTGAGTTAAGGACAGGGGGCAATGAGCAGTTCTTC
CASSELRTGGNEQFF
>TRBD1|TRBV6-5|-|TRBJ2-7
TGTGCCAGCGGTCACACAGGGGGTTACGAGCAGTACTTC
CASGHTGGYEQYF
>-|TRBV6-6|once|TRBJ2-1
TGTGCCAGCACGGTGAGCTCCTACAATGAGCAGTTCTTC
CASTVSSYNEQFF
>TRBD1|TRBV5-4|few|TRBJ1-1
TGTGCCAGCAGCTCGGGGAGGACAGGGCCTACTGAAGCTTTCTTT
CASSSGRTGPTEAFF
>-|TRBV2|-|TRBJ2-4
TGTGCCAGCAGTGACACATACCTAGCCAAAAACATTCAGTACTTC
CASSDTYLAKNIQYF
>-|TRBV28|-|TRBJ1-3
TGTGCCAGCATATCCCCTGGAAACACCATATATTTT
CASISPGNTIYF
>TRBD2|TRBV2|-|TRBJ2-1
TGTGCCAGCAGCCTAGCGGGAGCGAATGAGCAGTTCTTC
CASSLAGANEQFF
>-|TRBV5-1|-|TRBJ2-7
TGCGCCAGCAGGCATCGAGGGCCCACTGGGGAGCAGTACTTC
CASRHRGPTGEQYF
>TRBD2|TRBV4-2|-|TRBJ2-1
TGTGCCAGCAGCCTCCGGGAGGGGGGAAACAATGAGCAGTTCTTC
CASSLREGGNNEQFF
>TRBD1|TRBV6-5|once|TRBJ1-3
TGTGCCAGCAGCCGAGACAGGGACTCTGGAAACACCATATATTTT
CASSRDRDSGNTIYF
>TRBD2|TRBV27|few|TRBJ2-7
TGTGCCAGCAGTTTAGCACTAGCGAACTCCTACGAGCAGTACTTC
CASSLALANSYEQYF
>TRBD2|TRBV11-2|-|TRBJ2-1
TGTGCCAGCAGCTTAGGACTAGCGGGAGGCCCGTTCTTC
CASSLGLAGGPFF
>-|TRBV19|-|TRBJ2-1
TGTGCCAGTAGTATAACCGTAGCGGTAAATGAGCAGTTCTTC
CASSITVAVNEQFF
>TRBD1|TRBV4-2|-|TRBJ2-3
TGTGCCAGCAGTCAAGGGGACAGGTTTAGCACAGATACGCAGTATTTT
CASSQGDRFSTDTQYF
>-|TRBV2|-|TRBJ2-1
TGTGCCAGCAGTGAAGCTTTTAAGGACGGTGAGCAGTTCTTC
CASSEAFKDGEQFF
>-|TRBV12-5|-|TRBJ1-1
TGTGCTAGTGGGTCCGGGACACCGAACACTGAAGCTTTCTTT
CASGSGTPNTEAFF
>-|TRBV19|-|TRBJ1-5
TGTGCCAGTAGTAGTAAAGTCTGGCAGTCGGCGACGAATCAGCCCCAGCATTTT
CASSSKVWQSATNQPQHF
>-|TRBV7-9|few|TRBJ1-1
TGTGCCAGCAGCTTGAGGGGGGACACTGAAGCTTTCTTT
CASSLRGDTEAFF
>-|TRBV30|-|TRBJ1-6
TGTGCCTGCCTGACAGGAGGGAATTCACCCCTCCACTTT
CACLTGGNSPLHF
>-|TRBV6-1|-|TRBJ2-7
TGTGCCAGCAGTGACCCCTCGTTGGAGGGCGGCTACTACGAGCAGTACTTC
CASSDPSLEGGYYEQYF
>-|TRBV4-1|-|TRBJ2-7
TGCGCCAGCAGCCAAGAACGTGCAGGGTTGGGGTACGAGCAGTACTTC
CASSQERAGLGYEQYF
>-|TRBV7-9|-|TRBJ1-1
TGTGCCAGCAGCCCCCCTTTTGCCCCGGGCACTGAAGCTTTCTTT
CASSPPFAPGTEAFF
>-|TRBV19|-|TRBJ2-3
TGTGCCAGTAGTCCACCGGACCGAGATACGCAGTATTTT
CASSPPDRDTQYF
>-|TRBV3-1/TRBV3-2|-|TRBJ2-5
TGTGCCAGCAGCCAAAGGAGGGTAGCGGAAGAGACCCAGTACTTC
CASSQRRVAEETQYF
>-|TRBV7-8|-|TRBJ1-5
TGTGCCAGCAGCGACAAAGGGACAAGCAATAGCAATCAGCCCCAGCATTTT
CASSDKGTSNSNQPQHF
>TRBD1|TRBV19|-|TRBJ1-2
TGTGCCAGTAGTCGGGACAGGATGAACTATGGCTACACCTTC
CASSRDRMNYGYTF
>-|TRBV5-4|few|TRBJ1-3
TGTGCCAGCAGCTTGGGGCAGTACTCTGGAAACACCATATATTTT
CASSLGQYSGNTIYF
>TRBD2|TRBV7-2|-|TRBJ2-1
TGTGCCAGCAGCTTAACCAGACTAGCGGTCTACAATGAGCAGTTCTTC
CASSLTRLAVYNEQFF